These T cell receptor beta chains were read from a single sample in a study of blood T cell repertoires in COVID-19. The repertoire was sequenced with immunoSEQ multiplex PCR; TCRdb's copy has only in-frame clones and lacks some. The table includes around 220,000 clones, 84% detected once. Sequencing input: peripheral blood. The receptors originated from a man aged 25-45 years with active or convalescent COVID-19. Both conserved end residues are part of each CDR3. Each record gives: D gene, V gene, J gene, clone size, CDR3 DNA, CDR3 protein. A D gene is named only where the DNA matches it firmly. Only part of the rows carry a size: once, few, many, or a class if the clone is expanded.

TRBD2	TRBV4-2	TRBJ2-1	NA	TGTGCCAGCAGCCAAGAAAGCGGGGGGGCCTACAATGAGCAGTTCTTC	CASSQESGGAYNEQFF
TRBD1	TRBV9	TRBJ1-5	NA	TGTGCCAGCAGTTCCGGGACAGGGGCCTATCAGCCCCAGCATTTT	CASSSGTGAYQPQHF
NA	TRBV24-1	TRBJ2-7	NA	TGTGCCACCAGTGATGGCGGGGGCTCCTCCTACGAGCAGTACTTC	CATSDGGGSSYEQYF
NA	TRBV7-9	TRBJ2-5	NA	TGTGCCAGCAGCTTAAGACACGAAGAGACCCAGTACTTC	CASSLRHEETQYF
NA	TRBV25-1	TRBJ2-1	once	TGTGCCAGCAGTCGGAATGAGCAGTTCTTC	CASSRNEQFF
NA	TRBV5-6	TRBJ2-3	NA	TGTGCCAGCGTTCCGGCGGCCAACACAGATACGCAGTATTTT	CASVPAANTDTQYF
TRBD2	TRBV4-3	TRBJ2-7	NA	TGCGCCAGCAGCACCTTCCTCCCGGGACTAGCGGGCACTACCCGCTCCTACGAGCAGTACTTC	CASSTFLPGLAGTTRSYEQYF
NA	TRBV28	TRBJ2-7	NA	TGTGCCAGCAGTTTACCCCAGGGCCTCTTAGTGGGGGAGCAGTACTTC	CASSLPQGLLVGEQYF
TRBD2	TRBV4-1	TRBJ2-7	many	TGCGCCAGCAGCCAAGGCCTAGCGGTATCCTACGAGCAGTACTTC	CASSQGLAVSYEQYF
NA	TRBV7-2	TRBJ2-3	NA	TGTGCCAGCAGCTCGCCTTCGAGGGTAGGGCAGTATTTT	CASSSPSRVGQYF
NA	TRBV19	TRBJ1-1	NA	TGTGCCAGTAGTATAGATCATAGGGGGGGCAACACTGAAGCTTTCTTT	CASSIDHRGGNTEAFF
TRBD1	TRBV5-5	TRBJ2-5	NA	TGTGCCAGCAGCTCAGACAGGGCCCGGCAAGAGACCCAGTACTTC	CASSSDRARQETQYF
NA	TRBV11-2	TRBJ2-7	NA	TGTGCCAGCAGCTTAAACAAGCGGTTGCTTAACGAGCAGTACTTC	CASSLNKRLLNEQYF
TRBD2	TRBV7-7	TRBJ2-1	NA	TGTGCTAGCAGCCCGGGACTAGCAGGATACAATGAGCAGTTCTTC	CASSPGLAGYNEQFF